Following are 8 T cell receptor beta chains from one sample sequenced in a study of technical replicates of blood from a few donors. Clones were read by immunoSEQ multiplex PCR, and TCRdb kept only the in-frame ones, dropping some. The sample has under 95,000 clones, more than 95% seen once. The material sequenced was T cells isolated from PBMCs. Source of these receptors: a human donor in good health.

This chain connects TRBV5-1 to TRBJ1-2, with 10 bases fitting TRBD1. The V gene's germline CDR1 is SGHRS and CDR2 YFSETQ. V was pared by 7 bases and J by 2 bases, with 2 bases of the junction left unmatched. This CDR3 has 13 amino acids. The CDR3 sequence: CASAGQGNYGYTF. The CDR3 DNA sequence: TGCGCCAGCGCGGGACAGGGGAACTATGGCTACACCTTC. Filled out from reference TRBV5-1 and TRBJ1-2, the complete variable domain reads KAGVTQTPRYLIKTRGQQVTLSCSPISGHRSVSWYQQTPGQGLQFLFEYFSETQRNKGNFPGRFSGRQFSNSRSEMNVSTLELGDSALYLCASAGQGNYGYTFGSGTRLTVV.

This clone was detected once. The gene calls are TRBV30 and TRBJ1-2; D uncertain. Trimming removed 5 bases at V and 8 bases at J, with 9 bases between. Germline V gives CDR1 GTSNPN, CDR2 SVGIG (reference sequence). CDR3 length: 10 amino acids. The CDR3 spells CAWEGGGYTF. In nucleotides, the CDR3 is TGTGCCTGGGAGGGCGGCGGCTACACCTTC.

The V and J genes are TRBV9 and TRBJ2-7; D might be TRBD1 (6 bases). V lost 1 base and J 6 bases, leaving 14 bases between the germline ends. Germline V lookup: CDR1 SGDLS, CDR2 YYNGEE. The CDR3 length is 14 residues. The DNA for the CDR3 is TGTGCCAGCAGCGTACGCACAGGGTCTAGCGAGCAGTACTTC. It codes for CASSVRTGSSEQYF.

The chain is built from TRBV7-9 and TRBJ2-1; D gene unclear. The CDR3 is made up of 13 amino acids. Germline V gives CDR1 SEHNR, CDR2 FQNEAQ (reference sequence). Trimming cost V 10 bases and J 8 bases, with 18 bases left between them. The CDR3 DNA reads TGTGCCATCCCGACGTTGGGCATAGATGAGCAGTTCTTC. Protein sequence: CAIPTLGIDEQFF.

V is TRBV5-6 and J is TRBJ1-5, with 7 bases aligning to TRBD1. The CDR3 is 19 amino acids. CDR1 SGHDT and CDR2 YYEEEE come from the germline V gene. The V and J ends lost 3 bases and 2 bases, in that order; junction bases with no gene match: 17. Here the CDR3 DNA reads TGTGCCAGCAGCTCCTGGTCGGGACAGCTCAAGGCCGGCAATCAGCCCCAGCATTTT. This translates into CASSSWSGQLKAGNQPQHF.

The gene calls are TRBV28 and TRBJ2-3; D may be TRBD2 (5 bases). CDR3 length equals 16 residues. With 2 bases removed from V and 8 bases from J, the gap between germline ends came to 20 bases. The V gene's germline CDR1 is MDHEN and CDR2 SYDVKM. This CDR3 reads CASSLTWESVGITQYF. In nucleotides, the CDR3 is TGTGCCAGCAGTTTAACGTGGGAGAGCGTAGGGATTACGCAGTATTTT.

The J gene is TRBJ2-3, the V gene TRBV2; 8 bases map to TRBD1. The CDR3 has 14 amino acids. With 7 bases clipped from V and 1 base from J, the junction kept 4 bases outside the gene matches. Germline-derived CDR1 and CDR2 are SNHLY and FYNNEI. Here the CDR3 DNA reads TGTGCCAGCAAACCGGGACAGGGCACAGATACGCAGTATTTT. Protein product: CASKPGQGTDTQYF.

The chain employs TRBV2 and TRBJ2-7, with 9 bases identical to TRBD2. Germline CDR1 SNHLY, CDR2 FYNNEI. The junction had 7 bases not matched to a gene; V was cut back by 1 base and J by 9 bases. CDR3 size: 14 residues. CDR3 in amino acids: CASSEERGALGQYF. In DNA, the CDR3 is TGTGCCAGCAGTGAAGAGCGGGGGGCCTTGGGGCAGTACTTC.